The present T cell receptor (beta chain) was sequenced within a study of cytomegalovirus exposure and HLA in healthy donors. For the study at large: Both the roughly 120 validation repertoires and the approximately 670 first-cohort repertoires used the same platform, as reported by a later analysis. Study-wide results and limits: The study designated about 160 TCR beta chains cytomegalovirus-associated. Most sequenced TCRs were rare (though some public TCRs occurred in many donors).

Germline trimming cut 5 bases from V and 5 bases from J; bases unmatched to any gene: 2. Germline values: CDR1 LNHDA, CDR2 SQIVND (reference sequence). This CDR3 comprises 14 residues. Sequenced by immunoSEQ multiplex PCR; TCRdb stores in-frame clones only, minus some. The profile shows approximately 160,000 clones, around 85% of them singletons. As regards this clone: Its antigen is still unknown.

This clonotype was obtained from a young man in good health and CMV-seropositive. The chain uses TRBV19 and TRBJ1-6; 8 positions agree with TRBD1. Input material: PBMCs. The CDR3 is CASSWTGNNSPLHF. The CDR3 region has the DNA TGTGCCAGTAGTTGGACAGGGAATAATTCACCCCTCCACTTT.